This T cell receptor beta chain was identified in a study of cytomegalovirus exposure and HLA in healthy donors. Study-level background: Researchers found that under 90% of under 450 genotyped donors fell within the Caucasian-associated ancestry cluster.

Looked up from germline, CDR1 is LNHDA and CDR2 is SQIVND (reference sequence). The CDR3 is 15 amino acids. V lost 1 base and J lost 2, with 10 bases in between. Remarks on this clone: The antigen is unknown.

The PCR employed 60 Vbeta primers together with 13 Jbeta primers. Sequencing was performed with immunoSEQ multiplex PCR; in TCRdb, only in-frame clones are kept and a portion is missing. The data show 90,000 to 150,000 clones, roughly 63% seen once. Whole-study results and caveats: Most of the TCR beta V segments (in an earlier analysis) were productive either about 87% or about 30% of the time.

The sequenced material came from PBMCs. The chain links TRBV19 to TRBJ2-3; D is perhaps TRBD2 (6 bases). The sequence derives from a man in his forties in good health and CMV-seropositive. The CDR3 sequence: CASSIVGGTTDTQYF. DNA of the CDR3: TGTGCCAGTAGTATAGTTGGCGGGACCACAGATACGCAGTATTTT.